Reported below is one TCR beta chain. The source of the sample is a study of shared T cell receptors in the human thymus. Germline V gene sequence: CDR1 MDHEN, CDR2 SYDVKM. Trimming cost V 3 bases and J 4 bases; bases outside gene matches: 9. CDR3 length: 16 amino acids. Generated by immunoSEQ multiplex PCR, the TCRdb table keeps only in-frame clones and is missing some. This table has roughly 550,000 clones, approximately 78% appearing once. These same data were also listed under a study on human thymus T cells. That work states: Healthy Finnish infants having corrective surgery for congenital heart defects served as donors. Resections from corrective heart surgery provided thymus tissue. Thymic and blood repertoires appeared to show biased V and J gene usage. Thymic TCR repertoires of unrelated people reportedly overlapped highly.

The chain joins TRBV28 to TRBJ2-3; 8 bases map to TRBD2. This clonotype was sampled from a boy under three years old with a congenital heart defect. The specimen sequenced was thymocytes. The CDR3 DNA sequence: TGTGCCAGCAGTTTGAACGGGAGGGCCGTGGCAGATACGCAGTATTTT. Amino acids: CASSLNGRAVADTQYF.